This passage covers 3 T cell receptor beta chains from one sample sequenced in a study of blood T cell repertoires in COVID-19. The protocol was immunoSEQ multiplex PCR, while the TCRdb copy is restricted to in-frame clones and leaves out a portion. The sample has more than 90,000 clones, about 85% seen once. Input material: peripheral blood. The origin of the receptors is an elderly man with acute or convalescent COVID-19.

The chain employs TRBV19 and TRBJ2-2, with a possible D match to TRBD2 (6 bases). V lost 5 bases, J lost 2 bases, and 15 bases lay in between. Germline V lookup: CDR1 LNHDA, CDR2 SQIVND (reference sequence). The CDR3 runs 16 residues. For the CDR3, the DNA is TGTGCCAGTAGTCACCTTCCGGGACTCAACACCGGGGAGCTGTTTTTT. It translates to CASSHLPGLNTGELFF.

In DNA form, the CDR3 reads TGCGCCAGCAGCTTGGCTAGCGGGACAGCTACCTACGAGCAGTACTTC. This encodes CASSLASGTATYEQYF. This chain joins TRBV5-1 and TRBJ2-7; 9 bases map to TRBD2. Trimming took 0 bases from V and 2 from J; bases not matched to a gene: 6. This CDR3 spans 16 amino acids. CDR1 and CDR2 from the germline V gene are SGHRS and YFSETQ.

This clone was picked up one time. The CDR3 sequence: CATSDRGYNEQFF. For the CDR3, the DNA is TGTGCCACCAGTGATAGGGGATACAATGAGCAGTTCTTC. The chain joins TRBV24-1 to TRBJ2-1; the D gene is possibly TRBD1 (5 bases). Per germline, CDR1 KGHDR and CDR2 SFDVKD. The V gene lost 3 bases and the J gene lost 4 bases, with 6 bases spanning the gap. CDR3 length: 13 amino acids.